These 19 T cell receptor beta chains were all obtained from the same sample, sequenced in a study of T cell responses to AZD1222 COVID-19 vaccine. Libraries were prepared by immunoSEQ multiplex PCR; TCRdb keeps only in-frame clonotypes and omits some of them. The sample has fewer than 100,000 clones, 88% seen once. The sample consisted of peripheral blood, taken 28 days after the second AZD1222 dose. The source is an adult who received the AZD1222 COVID-19 vaccine.

This chain links TRBV6-5 with TRBJ1-1; 8 bases align to TRBD1. CDR3 size: 15 residues. The germline gives CDR1 MNHEY, CDR2 SVGAGI. Trimming took 1 base from V and 7 from J; bases not matched to a gene: 8. The CDR3 region has the DNA TGTGCCAGCAGTTACTGGACAGGGATGAAAGTTGAAGCTTTCTTT. The encoded protein is CASSYWTGMKVEAFF.

This clone occurred a few times. The chain combines TRBV19 with TRBJ1-1; a weak D match, TRBD1 (5 bases). Germline lookup yields CDR1 LNHDA and CDR2 SQIVND (reference sequence). The V and J ends lost 4 bases and 5 bases respectively, with 11 bases between them. The CDR3 length is 13 residues. CDR3: CASSTGSKTEAFF. As DNA, the CDR3 is TGTGCCAGTAGTACAGGGTCGAAGACTGAAGCTTTCTTT.

A few counts support this clone. The chain employs TRBV5-1 and TRBJ2-1; 8 nucleotides line up with TRBD1. Per the germline V gene, CDR1 is SGHRS and CDR2 is YFSETQ. V trimming: 1 base; J trimming: 7 bases; junction bases outside the gene matches: 10. The CDR3 sequence is 16 residues long. The CDR3 nucleotides read TGCGCCAGCAGCTTGAGGTGGACAGGGAATCTGAATGAGCAGTTCTTC. The encoded protein is CASSLRWTGNLNEQFF. Variable domain in full (rest from reference TRBV5-1 and TRBJ2-1): KAGVTQTPRYLIKTRGQQVTLSCSPISGHRSVSWYQQTPGQGLQFLFEYFSETQRNKGNFPGRFSGRQFSNSRSEMNVSTLELGDSALYLCASSLRWTGNLNEQFFGPGTRLTVL.

The rearrangement links TRBV6-5 to TRBJ1-1, with TRBD1 matching over 8 bases. The germline gives CDR1 MNHEY, CDR2 SVGAGI. J was trimmed by 2 bases and V by 8 bases; bases with no gene match: 10. This CDR3 spans 15 amino acids. The CDR3 DNA sequence: TGTGCCAGCTTTGATCGGACAGGGACAAACACTGAAGCTTTCTTT. This codes for CASFDRTGTNTEAFF.

V gene TRBV19 combines with J gene TRBJ2-3, with 10 bases matching TRBD2. This CDR3 comprises 16 residues. Trimming at V came to 6 bases and at J to 4 bases, leaving 10 bases not matched to a gene. Looked up from germline, CDR1 is LNHDA and CDR2 is SQIVND (reference sequence). The CDR3 spells CASSLSSGRGSDTQYF. CDR3 coding DNA: TGTGCCAGTAGCCTCTCTAGCGGGAGAGGTTCAGATACGCAGTATTTT. Complete variable domain (other parts from reference TRBV19 and TRBJ2-3): DGGITQSPKYLFRKEGQNVTLSCEQNLNHDAMYWYRQDPGQGLRLIYYSQIVNDFQKGDIAEGYSVSREKKESFPLTVTSAQKNPTAFYLCASSLSSGRGSDTQYFGPGTRLTVL.

V gene TRBV5-1 combines with J gene TRBJ1-1; the match to TRBD1 covers 8 bases. The CDR3 has 14 amino acids. Germline CDR1 is SGHRS and CDR2 is YFSETQ. With V trimmed by 0 bases and J by 4 bases, 2 bases remained unmatched. CDR3 DNA: TGCGCCAGCAGCTTGGCCCAGGGGGCCACTGAAGCTTTCTTT. Its protein product is CASSLAQGATEAFF.

The chain carries TRBV9 and TRBJ2-1; 8 bases are shared with TRBD2. This CDR3 spans 16 amino acids. In germline, CDR1 is SGDLS, CDR2 YYNGEE. J gave up 7 bases and V 5 bases, and 14 bases lay outside the gene matches. The CDR3 DNA sequence: TGTGCCAGCAGGTCTAGTTTGGGTAGCGGGATTAATGAGCAGTTCTTC. This sequence encodes CASRSSLGSGINEQFF.

The gene calls are TRBV7-6 and TRBJ1-2; 11 nucleotides line up with TRBD1. With 5 bases clipped from V and 4 bases from J, the junction kept 6 bases outside the gene matches. This CDR3 contains 15 residues. Germline-derived CDR1 and CDR2 are SGHVS and FNYEAQ. The CDR3 is CASSAGQGAVYGYTF. The CDR3 DNA follows: TGTGCCAGCAGCGCCGGACAGGGGGCCGTCTATGGCTACACCTTC.

This sequence joins TRBV27 and TRBJ1-4, with 9 bases aligning to TRBD1. V was clipped by 5 bases and J by 8 bases; unmatched bases: 3. This CDR3 spans 13 amino acids. CDR1 MNHEY and CDR2 SMNVEV come from the germline V gene (reference sequence). CDR3 nucleotide sequence: TGTGCCAGCAGTACCGGGACAGGGGAAAAACTGTTTTTT. This encodes CASSTGTGEKLFF.

The chain recombines TRBV25-1 with TRBJ1-6, with no clear D. The CDR3 spans 13 residues. Germline V gives CDR1 MGHDK, CDR2 SYGVNS. Trimming left V 9 bases short and J 2 bases short, with 8 bases between. The CDR3 DNA sequence: TGTGCCAGTCTTTCAGCCTATAATTCACCCCTCCACTTT. Residues: CASLSAYNSPLHF.

This chain uses TRBV6-5 with TRBJ1-6; D remains unclear. Germline CDR1 and CDR2: MNHEY and SVGAGI. There are 13 residues in the CDR3. V shed 3 bases and J shed 7 bases, with 7 bases lying between them. The CDR3 reads CASSYDENSPLHF. CDR3 nucleotide sequence: TGTGCCAGCAGTTATGATGAGAATTCACCCCTCCACTTT.

The chain is built from TRBV11-2 and TRBJ1-1; weak D call: TRBD1 (6 bases). The CDR3 runs 13 residues. CDR1 and CDR2 from the germline V gene are SGHAT and FQNNGV. V gave up 1 base and J gave up 7 bases, with 10 bases separating them. Here the CDR3 reads CASSLAAGVEAFF. DNA of the CDR3: TGTGCCAGCAGCTTAGCAGCAGGGGTTGAAGCTTTCTTT. The full variable domain, rest sourced from reference TRBV11-2 and TRBJ1-1, is EAGVAQSPRYKIIEKRQSVAFWCNPISGHATLYWYQQILGQGPKLLIQFQNNGVVDDSQLPKDRFSAERLKGVDSTLKIQPAKLEDSAVYLCASSLAAGVEAFFGQGTRLTVV.

For the CDR3, the DNA is TGTGCCAGCAGCTTAGCCACCTACAATGAGCAGTTCTTC. Protein: CASSLATYNEQFF. The V call is TRBV7-2, the J call TRBJ2-1; D not resolved. Between the trimmed V and J ends, which lost 0 bases and 2 bases, there was a span of 2 bases. This CDR3 has 13 amino acids. The germline V gene encodes CDR1 SGHTA and CDR2 FQGNSA.

This clone is a singleton in its sample. V gene TRBV7-9 combines with J gene TRBJ2-5, with D unresolved. Deletions cut 5 bases from V and 3 bases from J, with 4 bases between. Germline CDR1 is SEHNR and CDR2 is FQNEAQ (reference sequence). The CDR3 length is 11 residues. CDR3 nucleotide sequence: TGTGCCAGCAGCGAAAAAGAGACCCAGTACTTC. It yields the protein CASSEKETQYF.

The rearrangement links TRBV5-1 to TRBJ1-3; no clear D. V was shortened by 0 bases and J by 0 bases, with 13 bases between the two germline ends. Germline CDR1 reads SGHRS; CDR2 reads YFSETQ. The CDR3 contains 17 residues. CDR3 bases: TGCGCCAGCAGCTTGGTTCCGACGGATCTCTCTGGAAACACCATATATTTT. Encoded protein: CASSLVPTDLSGNTIYF.

The V call is TRBV18, the J call TRBJ2-7, with D perhaps matching TRBD1 or TRBD2 (5 bases each). The CDR3 is made up of 19 amino acids. Trimming pared 3 bases from V and 2 bases from J, leaving 26 bases between. Germline V gene data show CDR1 as KGHSH and CDR2 as LQKENI. CDR3 in amino acids: CASSPAEGFVRAGAYEQYF. The CDR3 DNA sequence: TGTGCCAGCTCACCGGCAGAGGGGTTTGTTCGCGCCGGGGCCTACGAGCAGTACTTC.

The chain combines TRBV24-1 with TRBJ2-3, with TRBD1 matching 11 bases. The J segment lost 6 bases and the V segment lost 4 bases, leaving 8 bases of the junction unmatched. The germline V gene encodes CDR1 KGHDR and CDR2 SFDVKD. The CDR3 loop spans 16 amino acids. For the CDR3, the DNA is TGTGCCACCAGTGACAGCGGACAGGGGGCAGGGGATACGCAGTATTTT. It codes for CATSDSGQGAGDTQYF.

The V and J genes are TRBV13 and TRBJ2-1; 9 nucleotides align to TRBD1. CDR3 length: 14 residues. Trimming removed 4 bases from V and 4 bases from J; junction bases left unmatched: 2. From germline, CDR1 is PRHDT and CDR2 FYEKMQ (reference sequence). DNA for the CDR3: TGTGCCAGCAGCTCGGGACAGGGATACAATGAGCAGTTCTTC. The encoded protein is CASSSGQGYNEQFF.

The chain recombines TRBV30 with TRBJ2-2, with 12 bases matching TRBD2. The CDR3 length is 16 residues. J was trimmed by 5 bases and V by 3 bases; bases with no gene match: 7. Germline V gene data show CDR1 as GTSNPN and CDR2 as SVGIG (reference sequence). CDR3 nucleotide sequence: TGTGCCTGGAGACCTAGCGGGAGGGCTCGAACCGGGGAGCTGTTTTTT. Translated: CAWRPSGRARTGELFF.